This TCR beta chain was identified during a study of T cell responses to AZD1222 COVID-19 vaccine. Overall study results and limits: Spike as a whole was targeted by vaccine-associated CD4 TCRs, dominant at 160-218 and 743-854. Variant regions that are unmutated are reportedly the target of nearly half of spike-specific TCRs. Spike-specific TCR breadth and depth went up after people got two AZD1222 doses.

Repertoires were generated with immunoSEQ multiplex PCR, while TCRdb's copy carries only in-frame clones and drops some. The table has some 250,000 clones, 94% seen once. The germline V gene has CDR1 SGHRS and CDR2 YFSETQ. CDR3 length: 14 amino acids. V lost 2 bases, J lost 1 base, and 9 bases lay in between. A word on this clone: Antigen unknown.

The source was peripheral blood, collected 28 days after the second AZD1222 dose. The receptor was derived from an adult who received the AZD1222 COVID-19 vaccine. The genes are TRBV5-1 and TRBJ1-1; possible D gene TRBD1, 5 bases. The CDR3 loop reads CASSFSGTNTEAFF. The CDR3 nucleotides are TGCGCCAGCAGCTTTTCCGGGACGAACACTGAAGCTTTCTTT.